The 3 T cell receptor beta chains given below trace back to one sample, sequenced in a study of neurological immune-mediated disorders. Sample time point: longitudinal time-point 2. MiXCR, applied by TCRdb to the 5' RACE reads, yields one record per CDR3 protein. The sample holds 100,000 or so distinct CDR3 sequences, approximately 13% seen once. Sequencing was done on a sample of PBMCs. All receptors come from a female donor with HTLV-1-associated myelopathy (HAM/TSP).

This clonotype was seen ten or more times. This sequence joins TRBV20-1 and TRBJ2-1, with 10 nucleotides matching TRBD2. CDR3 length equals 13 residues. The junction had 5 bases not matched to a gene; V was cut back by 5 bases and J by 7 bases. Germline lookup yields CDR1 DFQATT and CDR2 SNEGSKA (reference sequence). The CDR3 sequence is CSAVKRGGNEQFF. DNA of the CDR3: TGCAGTGCTGTTAAGCGGGGGGGTAATGAGCAGTTCTTC.

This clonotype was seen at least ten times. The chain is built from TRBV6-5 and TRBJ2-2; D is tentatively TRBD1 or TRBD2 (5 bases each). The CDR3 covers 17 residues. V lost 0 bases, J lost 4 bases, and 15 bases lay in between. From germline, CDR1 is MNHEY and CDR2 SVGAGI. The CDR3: CASSYSASGGTTGELFF. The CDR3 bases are TGTGCCAGCAGTTACTCCGCTAGTGGGGGAACCACCGGGGAGCTGTTTTTT.

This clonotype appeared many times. This CDR3 is CAIGLAGAKDTQYF. The CDR3 DNA is TGTGCCATCGGTCTAGCGGGGGCCAAGGATACGCAGTATTTT. V usage is TRBV10-3 and J usage is TRBJ2-3, with 10 nucleotides matching TRBD2. Germline CDR1 ENHRY, CDR2 SYGVKD. This CDR3 region has 14 residues. The V gene end was trimmed by 8 bases and the J gene end by 6 bases; junction bases not matched to a gene: 8.